Below, one T cell receptor beta chain is given with its context. The data belong to a study of cytomegalovirus exposure and HLA in healthy donors. The PCR ran on 60 Vbeta and 13 Jbeta primers. Some clones are missing from TCRdb's copy, which holds only in-frame ones; the method was immunoSEQ multiplex PCR. The table shows about 160,000 clones, with over 75% occurring only once. CDR3 length equals 14 residues. Germline V CDR1 and CDR2: SNHLY, FYNNEI. J gave up 9 bases and V 6 bases, and 5 bases lay outside the gene matches. This TCR derives from a woman aged 25-40 years in good health and CMV-seronegative. The sample comprised PBMCs. The chain employs TRBV2 and TRBJ2-1; 13 nucleotides line up with TRBD2. The CDR3 region is CASSRTSGGSEQFF. The CDR3 nucleotides read TGTGCCAGCAGCAGGACTAGCGGGGGTAGTGAGCAGTTCTTC. Based on the CDR3 plus reference TRBV2 and TRBJ2-1, the full variable domain is EPEVTQTPSHQVTQMGQEVILRCVPISNHLYFYWYRQILGQKVEFLVSFYNNEISEKSEIFDDQFSVERPDGSNFTLKIRSTKLEDSAMYFCASSRTSGGSEQFFGPGTRLTVL.